Listed below are T cell receptor beta chains from one sample, sequenced in a study of cytomegalovirus exposure and HLA in healthy donors. TCRdb keeps only in-frame clones here, not all; method: immunoSEQ multiplex PCR. The sample holds roughly 160,000 clones, about 80% seen once. What was sequenced was PBMCs. These receptors were taken from a man aged 25-40 years in good health and CMV-seronegative. Each CDR3 is given with its conserved first and last residue. Each record gives: clone size, V gene, D gene, J gene, CDR3 protein, CDR3 DNA. The D gene is left open where the match is weak. Rows give clone size only sometimes, using once, few, many, or a class for an expanded clone.

>few|TRBV11-2|-|TRBJ1-2
CASSFPGSENYGYTF
TGTGCCAGCAGCTTCCCAGGGTCGGAGAACTATGGCTACACCTTC
>-|TRBV19|TRBD1|TRBJ1-2
CASQGDKNYGYTF
TGTGCCAGCCAGGGGGATAAGAACTATGGCTACACCTTC
>-|TRBV18|-|TRBJ2-1
CASSPARAEQFF
TGTGCCAGCTCCCCTGCTAGAGCAGAGCAGTTCTTC
>-|TRBV27|-|TRBJ1-1
CASSPSAGARTAEAFF
TGTGCCAGCAGTCCTAGCGCCGGGGCCCGTACCGCTGAAGCTTTCTTT
>once|TRBV7-3|TRBD2|TRBJ2-1
CASSSAPSGSKDEQFF
TGTGCCAGCAGCTCCGCCCCGAGCGGGAGTAAGGATGAGCAGTTCTTC
>-|TRBV29-1|-|TRBJ1-1
CSVEDFASLEAFF
TGCAGCGTTGAAGATTTCGCCAGTCTTGAAGCTTTCTTT
>-|TRBV30|TRBD1|TRBJ1-5
CAWSSGTGRNQPQHF
TGTGCCTGGAGTTCCGGGACAGGACGCAATCAGCCCCAGCATTTT
>-|TRBV6-1|TRBD2|TRBJ2-2
CASSALAGVTGELFF
TGTGCCAGCAGTGCACTAGCGGGAGTCACCGGGGAGCTGTTTTTT
>once|TRBV6-6|TRBD1|TRBJ1-1
CASSTYRDRATEAFF
TGTGCCAGCAGTACATACCGAGACAGGGCCACTGAAGCTTTCTTT
>-|TRBV6-6|TRBD1|TRBJ2-7
CASSYGRTGDYYEQYF
TGTGCCAGCAGTTACGGTCGGACAGGGGATTACTACGAGCAGTACTTC
>-|TRBV9|TRBD1|TRBJ1-2
CASSASGTGTRGYTF
TGTGCCAGCAGCGCCTCCGGGACAGGGACTAGGGGCTACACCTTC
>-|TRBV6-1|TRBD1|TRBJ2-1
CASGDRGRDEQFF
TGTGCCAGCGGGGACAGGGGGCGCGATGAGCAGTTCTTC
>-|TRBV28|-|TRBJ1-4
CASSFTGYEAVGEKLFF
TGTGCCAGCAGTTTTACGGGATACGAGGCGGTAGGCGAAAAACTGTTTTTT
>few|TRBV6-5|TRBD1|TRBJ2-7
CASSLDFDRANEQYF
TGTGCCAGCAGTCTCGACTTTGACAGGGCCAACGAGCAGTACTTC
>-|TRBV5-4|TRBD2|TRBJ2-1
CASRPGLAENNEQFF
TGTGCCAGCAGACCTGGACTAGCGGAGAACAATGAGCAGTTCTTC
>-|TRBV6-5|-|TRBJ1-1
CASRGTIGRGTEAFF
TGTGCCAGCAGGGGGACAATCGGCAGGGGCACTGAAGCTTTCTTT
>-|TRBV27|TRBD1|TRBJ1-5
CASSLRGGQLNQPQHF
TGTGCCAGCAGTTTGCGGGGGGGACAGCTCAATCAGCCCCAGCATTTT
>-|TRBV5-8|-|TRBJ1-4
CASSLYTSSEKLFF
TGTGCCAGCAGCTTGTACACTAGCTCGGAAAAACTGTTTTTT
>-|TRBV15|-|TRBJ2-7
CATSNKERDEQYF
TGTGCCACCAGCAACAAGGAGAGGGACGAGCAGTACTTC
>-|TRBV4-3|TRBD1|TRBJ1-5
CASSLGQGIGQPQHF
TGCGCCAGCAGCCTCGGACAGGGAATTGGTCAGCCCCAGCATTTT
>-|TRBV27|TRBD1|TRBJ1-5
CASSLRQGGQPQHF
TGTGCCAGCAGTTTAAGACAGGGCGGTCAGCCCCAGCATTTT
>-|TRBV7-9|-|TRBJ1-1
CASSPLHDRLNTEAFF
TGTGCCAGCAGCCCACTCCATGACAGGTTGAACACTGAAGCTTTCTTT
>-|TRBV5-6|-|TRBJ1-1
CASGGASNTEAFF
TGTGCCAGTGGGGGGGCGTCGAACACTGAAGCTTTCTTT
>-|TRBV19|TRBD1|TRBJ2-3
CASTTTGTGAEDTQYF
TGTGCCAGTACCACCACCGGGACAGGGGCGGAAGATACGCAGTATTTT
>-|TRBV13|TRBD2|TRBJ2-5
CASRGLAGTQYF
TGTGCCAGCAGGGGCTTAGCGGGGACCCAGTACTTC
>-|TRBV9|-|TRBJ2-1
CANSAPGVEQFF
TGTGCCAACAGCGCCCCGGGAGTAGAGCAGTTCTTC
>-|TRBV27|-|TRBJ2-1
CASSPWGRGAGDEQFF
TGTGCCAGCAGTCCCTGGGGCCGTGGAGCGGGCGATGAGCAGTTCTTC
>-|TRBV5-1|-|TRBJ2-1
CASSLGPGNEQFF
TGCGCCAGCAGCTTGGGTCCGGGGAATGAGCAGTTCTTC
>-|TRBV11-2|TRBD2|TRBJ2-1
CASSSPGGLAGNEQFF
TGTGCCAGCAGCTCCCCAGGGGGACTAGCGGGCAATGAGCAGTTCTTC